One sample yielded the 22 T cell receptor beta chains listed below, sequenced in a study of blood T cell repertoires in COVID-19. Produced via immunoSEQ multiplex PCR; TCRdb's table is partial and in-frame only. The sample contains more than 400,000 clones, roughly 87% of which appear only once. Sequenced: PBMCs or T cells enriched from blood (not recorded which). The receptors originated from a woman younger than 30 who had recovered from COVID-19.

The CDR3 loop reads CASSSKDRVYGYTF. The CDR3 DNA reads TGTGCCAGCAGCTCAAAAGACAGAGTCTATGGCTACACCTTC. The rearrangement joins TRBV5-4 to TRBJ1-2, with a tentative D call TRBD1 (5 bases). CDR1 is SGHNT, CDR2 YYREEE, per germline (reference sequence). V gave up 3 bases and J gave up 4 bases, with 13 bases separating them. CDR3 length: 14 amino acids.

This chain links TRBV27 with TRBJ1-2; 8 bases fit TRBD1. The CDR3 is made up of 16 amino acids. V lost 2 bases, J lost 3 bases, and 8 bases stayed unmatched. Germline CDR1 and CDR2: MNHEY and SMNVEV (reference sequence). CDR3 protein: CASSLTPGGLYYGYTF. In nucleotides, the CDR3 is TGTGCCAGCAGTTTAACCCCAGGGGGCCTCTACTATGGCTACACCTTC.

This rearrangement joins TRBV5-4 to TRBJ2-2; TRBD2 is a possible D gene (5 bases). CDR3 size: 16 residues. Germline loops: CDR1 SGHNT, CDR2 YYREEE (reference sequence). Trimming removed 3 bases from V and 1 base from J, with 13 bases in between. The CDR3 reads CASSSDSTLNTGELFF. CDR3 DNA: TGTGCCAGCAGCTCGGACTCCACGCTGAACACCGGGGAGCTGTTTTTT.

This clone was detected a few times. The chain is built from TRBV4-1 and TRBJ1-5, with D unresolved. Trimming took 1 base from V and 3 from J, leaving 16 bases between them. Germline V gene data show CDR1 as MGHRA and CDR2 as YSYEKL. The CDR3 extends over 17 amino acids. CDR3 sequence (DNA): TGCGCCAGCAGCCAAGGGGCGTGGTTCCGGCCCAATCAGCCCCAGCATTTT. It yields the protein CASSQGAWFRPNQPQHF.

This rearrangement joins TRBV15 to TRBJ1-3, with 9 bases lining up with TRBD1. V was pared by 6 bases and J by 2 bases, with 8 bases of the junction left unmatched. The CDR3 loop spans 16 amino acids. Germline V gene sequence: CDR1 LNHNV, CDR2 YYDKDF (reference sequence). The CDR3 DNA sequence: TGTGCCACCAGTTTTGAAGGGACAGGGACTGGAAACACCATATATTTT. It specifies CATSFEGTGTGNTIYF.

This clone was detected once. The chain employs TRBV10-2 and TRBJ2-5; D gene ambiguous. The CDR3 runs 12 residues. Germline CDR1 is WSHSY and CDR2 is SAAADI. V was pared by 3 bases and J by 1 base, with 3 bases between. CDR3 DNA: TGCGCCAGCAGTGACAGCCAAGAGACCCAGTACTTC. Protein sequence: CASSDSQETQYF.

The rearrangement uses TRBV7-9 and TRBJ1-1, with TRBD1 matching 7 bases. Germline V CDR1 and CDR2: SEHNR, FQNEAQ (reference sequence). The CDR3 totals 16 residues. V lost 4 bases and J lost 1; bases outside the gene matches: 9. In nucleotides, the CDR3 is TGTGCCAGCAGCTACCCACTAGGGACAGCGAACACTGAAGCTTTCTTT. Amino acids: CASSYPLGTANTEAFF.

In this sample, this clone turned up once. The chain uses TRBV6-6 and TRBJ1-3, with a possible D match to TRBD1 (5 bases). With 11 bases removed from V and 2 bases from J, the gap between germline ends came to 10 bases. This CDR3 has 12 residues. Germline CDR1 reads MNHNY; CDR2 reads SVGAGI (reference sequence). The CDR3 DNA sequence: TGTGCCTGCGGGGGTACTGGAAACACCATATATTTT. This translates into CACGGTGNTIYF.

In its sample, this clone was seen a few times. The sample holds other DNA sequences that translate to the same CDR3. This chain links TRBV3-1 (or the pseudogene TRBV3-2) with TRBJ1-6; tentative D call: TRBD1 (5 bases). Trimming removed 1 base at V and 8 bases at J, with 9 bases between. The CDR3 extends over 14 amino acids. From germline, CDR1 is LGHDT and CDR2 YNNKEL (reference sequence). The CDR3 nucleotides are TGTGCCAGCAGCCAAGGGCAGGGTGATTCACCCCTCCACTTT. Translated: CASSQGQGDSPLHF.

This chain connects TRBV30 to TRBJ1-5; tentative D call: TRBD1 (5 bases). Trimming left V 1 base short and J 4 bases short, with 8 bases between. Germline CDR1 and CDR2: GTSNPN and SVGIG (reference sequence). CDR3 length equals 13 residues. The CDR3: CAWSGQNNQPQHF. Here the CDR3 DNA reads TGTGCCTGGAGTGGACAGAATAATCAGCCCCAGCATTTT.

The gene calls are TRBV4-1 and TRBJ1-1, with D perhaps TRBD1 (6 bases). In germline, CDR1 is MGHRA, CDR2 YSYEKL. V dropped 4 bases and J dropped 4 bases, with 16 bases sitting between them. The CDR3 is made up of 15 amino acids. The CDR3 nucleotides are TGCGCCAGCAGCCTTTACAGGGACGGCGGCACTGAAGCTTTCTTT. It codes for CASSLYRDGGTEAFF.

This clone was picked up a small number of times. This chain uses TRBV7-9 with TRBJ1-2; a weak D match, TRBD1 (5 bases). CDR3 size: 13 residues. Trimming stripped 5 bases from V and 7 bases from J, with 14 bases between. Germline lookup yields CDR1 SEHNR and CDR2 FQNEAQ (reference sequence). The CDR3 sequence: CASSAGERGGYTF. DNA of the CDR3: TGTGCCAGCAGCGCGGGGGAACGGGGTGGCTACACCTTC.

The rearrangement joins TRBV5-1 to TRBJ2-7, with 7 bases matching TRBD1. Germline V gene data show CDR1 as SGHRS and CDR2 as YFSETQ. J gave up 6 bases and V 3 bases, and 12 bases lay outside the gene matches. The CDR3 covers 15 residues. CDR3 region: CASSSYRQGPSEQYF. The CDR3 bases are TGCGCCAGCAGCTCTTATAGACAGGGACCTAGCGAGCAGTACTTC.

This sequence joins TRBV28 and TRBJ2-3; weak D call: TRBD1 (6 bases). V shed 7 bases and J shed 5 bases, with 16 bases lying between them. The CDR3 consists of 14 residues. Germline assignment: CDR1 MDHEN and CDR2 SYDVKM. CDR3 DNA: TGTGCCAGCACTCCCGGGGACACTCGAGATACGCAGTATTTT. Amino acid sequence: CASTPGDTRDTQYF.

The chain has TRBV5-1 and TRBJ1-4, with TRBD1 identical over 7 bases. The germline V gene encodes CDR1 SGHRS and CDR2 YFSETQ. V trimming: 4 bases; J trimming: 0 bases; junction bases outside the gene matches: 6. The CDR3 extends over 16 amino acids. The CDR3 DNA reads as TGCGCCAGCAGCCGCGGACAGGCCTCAACTAATGAAAAACTGTTTTTT. Translating it yields CASSRGQASTNEKLFF.

This clone is a singleton in its sample. The chain uses TRBV28 and TRBJ1-5, with D possibly TRBD1 on 6 matching bases. The V gene lost 8 bases and the J gene lost 2 bases, with 13 bases spanning the gap. Germline values: CDR1 MDHEN, CDR2 SYDVKM. This CDR3 is 14 amino acids long. The CDR3 DNA follows: TGTGCCAGCCTAACACCAGGGGGCAATCAGCCCCAGCATTTT. This sequence encodes CASLTPGGNQPQHF.

Only a few counts were recorded for this clone. The rearrangement joins TRBV10-3 to TRBJ2-7, with a weak D call TRBD2 (6 bases). The CDR3 is 13 amino acids. Trimming took off 7 bases at V and 2 bases at J, with 12 bases between the two ends. Germline V gene lookup returns CDR1 ENHRY and CDR2 SYGVKD. CDR3 sequence reads: CAITGGATYEQYF. The CDR3 coding sequence is TGTGCCATCACAGGCGGGGCGACCTACGAGCAGTACTTC.

The chain links TRBV3-1 (or the pseudogene TRBV3-2) to TRBJ2-7; D perhaps matches TRBD1 (6 bases). The CDR3 sequence is 12 residues long. Trimming pared 4 bases from V and 7 bases from J, leaving 11 bases between. In germline, CDR1 is LGHDT, CDR2 YNNKEL (reference sequence). CDR3 region: CASSRDTREQYF. DNA of the CDR3: TGTGCCAGCAGCCGGGACACTAGGGAGCAGTACTTC.

The chain uses TRBV6-2 or TRBV6-3 and TRBJ2-3; 8 nucleotides match TRBD2. Trimming at V came to 6 bases and at J to 5 bases, leaving 7 bases not matched to a gene. The CDR3 extends over 14 amino acids. CDR1 is MNHEY, CDR2 SVGEGT, per germline. The CDR3 sequence: CASSDGLAIDTQYF. In DNA form, the CDR3 reads TGTGCCAGCAGCGACGGACTAGCTATAGATACGCAGTATTTT.

The chain combines TRBV28 with TRBJ2-7; 7 bases agree with TRBD2. The CDR3 loop spans 20 amino acids. Germline V gene data show CDR1 as MDHEN and CDR2 as SYDVKM. The ends lost 2 bases at V and 0 bases at J; junction bases unmatched: 19. The CDR3 DNA is TGTGCCAGCAGTTTAAGGCTAGCGGACGATACACCAAGGAGCTCCTACGAGCAGTACTTC. Its translation: CASSLRLADDTPRSSYEQYF.

The chain has TRBV7-9 and TRBJ2-7, with 9 bases matching TRBD1. Per germline, CDR1 SEHNR and CDR2 FQNEAQ (reference sequence). J was trimmed by 6 bases and V by 2 bases; bases with no gene match: 8. The CDR3 length is 15 residues. This CDR3 reads CASSLPSGQGFEQYF. CDR3 DNA: TGTGCCAGCAGCTTACCCTCTGGACAGGGGTTCGAGCAGTACTTC.

V usage is TRBV6-5 and J usage is TRBJ1-1; 9 nucleotides align to TRBD1. CDR1 is MNHEY, CDR2 SVGAGI, per germline. This CDR3 spans 13 amino acids. The V segment lost 8 bases and the J segment 5 bases; nucleotides outside the gene matches: 6. CDR3 loop: CASGTGSGTEAFF. DNA of the CDR3: TGTGCCAGCGGGACAGGGAGTGGAACTGAAGCTTTCTTT.